The source of this TCR beta chain is a study of blood T cell repertoires in COVID-19. Study context: There were acute and convalescent COVID-19 samples, and they came from the United States, Italy and Spain.

Original methodology: Reference gene primer amplification yielded estimated nucleated cell counts. Measured with immunoSEQ multiplex PCR; TCRdb has only the in-frame clones, and not every one. The DNA gave D and trimming, while V, J and clone size come from that table. The sample holds 250,000 to 300,000 clones, about 90% seen once. The study drew participants aged 18 to 89 years from approximately 23 US areas. Participants had their cohort set by participant-reported clinical history. After removal of 5 bases from V and 6 bases from J, the junction contained 14 bases not matched to a gene. The CDR3 extends over 18 amino acids. CDR1 is MDHEN and CDR2 is SYDVKM in the germline V gene.

The receptor's source is a woman between 55 and 75 years old who had recovered from COVID-19. The sequenced sample consisted of PBMCs or T cells enriched from blood (not recorded which). The chain recombines TRBV28 with TRBJ2-7; 15 bases align to TRBD2. The CDR3 reads CASSPIGLAGGRWGEQYF. CDR3 DNA: TGTGCCAGCAGTCCAATCGGACTAGCGGGAGGGCGCTGGGGCGAGCAGTACTTC.